The rows below give T cell receptor beta chains drawn from one sample of a study of CXCR3-negative and CXCR3-positive naive CD8 T cells. Each CDR3 protein gets one entry in TCRdb, which reprocessed the 5' RACE reads and gives no DNA. The listing contains 45,000 to 75,000 distinct CDR3 sequences. Material for sequencing was naive CXCR3- CD8+ T cells from blood. Receptor source: a human donor in good health. Some clones in this sample may be carry-over from other donors' samples. Each CDR3 is given with its conserved first and last residue. Each record gives: V gene, J gene, clone size, CDR3 protein. Rows give clone size only sometimes, using once, few, many, or a class for an expanded clone.

v_call: TRBV29-1
j_call: TRBJ2-6
clone_size: NA
cdr3_aa: CSVPGTGAPGANVLTF

v_call: TRBV29-1
j_call: TRBJ2-7
clone_size: NA
cdr3_aa: CSVGTDRGSYEQYF

v_call: TRBV12-3/TRBV12-4
j_call: TRBJ2-7
clone_size: NA
cdr3_aa: CASTLWRGRALQYEQYF

v_call: TRBV20-1
j_call: TRBJ2-3
clone_size: NA
cdr3_aa: CSASDRGGTYVDTQYF

v_call: TRBV6-1
j_call: TRBJ1-6
clone_size: NA
cdr3_aa: CASSEVWTGYNSPLHF

v_call: TRBV7-6
j_call: TRBJ2-5
clone_size: NA
cdr3_aa: CASSLVFIEQTKRETQYF

v_call: TRBV7-2
j_call: TRBJ2-3
clone_size: NA
cdr3_aa: CASSFGGTGVADTQYF

v_call: TRBV4-3
j_call: TRBJ2-1
clone_size: NA
cdr3_aa: CASSLQAGGPYEQFF

v_call: TRBV6-6
j_call: TRBJ1-2
clone_size: NA
cdr3_aa: CASSYSSDSNRFDYGYTF

v_call: TRBV6-6
j_call: TRBJ2-7
clone_size: NA
cdr3_aa: CASSFHSPLAGRHEQYF

v_call: TRBV19
j_call: TRBJ2-1
clone_size: NA
cdr3_aa: CASSGLPSYNEQFF

v_call: TRBV29-1
j_call: TRBJ2-2
clone_size: NA
cdr3_aa: CSVIPAGGGPGTGELFF

v_call: TRBV29-1
j_call: TRBJ1-2
clone_size: NA
cdr3_aa: CSVEERQGVSYGYTF

v_call: TRBV12-3/TRBV12-4
j_call: TRBJ2-7
clone_size: NA
cdr3_aa: CASSLAHYEQYF

v_call: TRBV29-1
j_call: TRBJ2-1
clone_size: medium-sized
cdr3_aa: CSVVTLASSYNEQFF

v_call: TRBV21-1
j_call: TRBJ2-7
clone_size: NA
cdr3_aa: CASSKRKRSYEQYF

v_call: TRBV6-5
j_call: TRBJ2-7
clone_size: NA
cdr3_aa: CASSYSIGQGNSYEQYF

v_call: TRBV24-1
j_call: TRBJ2-1
clone_size: NA
cdr3_aa: CATSDPYNEQFF

v_call: TRBV29-1
j_call: TRBJ2-2
clone_size: medium-sized
cdr3_aa: CSVEPSNTGELFF

v_call: TRBV7-9
j_call: TRBJ1-4
clone_size: NA
cdr3_aa: CASSFSENEKLFF

v_call: TRBV5-1
j_call: TRBJ2-1
clone_size: NA
cdr3_aa: CASRTGQGNNEQFF

v_call: TRBV7-3
j_call: TRBJ2-3
clone_size: NA
cdr3_aa: CASSRTQGDTQYF

v_call: TRBV23-1
j_call: TRBJ2-3
clone_size: NA
cdr3_aa: CASSQLEDRTDTQYF

v_call: TRBV19
j_call: TRBJ1-5
clone_size: NA
cdr3_aa: CASSIGDQPQHF

v_call: TRBV5-4
j_call: TRBJ2-1
clone_size: NA
cdr3_aa: CASSASGNEQFF

v_call: TRBV7-9
j_call: TRBJ1-2
clone_size: NA
cdr3_aa: CASSLSPSTNYGYTF

v_call: TRBV12-3/TRBV12-4
j_call: TRBJ1-1
clone_size: NA
cdr3_aa: CASSFAPRDGMNTEAFF

v_call: TRBV7-2
j_call: TRBJ2-7
clone_size: NA
cdr3_aa: CASSFTSGGAYEQYF

v_call: TRBV14
j_call: TRBJ2-1
clone_size: NA
cdr3_aa: CASSPLGIETGGFTTYNEQFF

v_call: TRBV20-1
j_call: TRBJ1-5
clone_size: NA
cdr3_aa: CSARDLEGHQPQHF

v_call: TRBV29-1
j_call: TRBJ1-1
clone_size: NA
cdr3_aa: CSVAFYTEAFF

v_call: TRBV7-9
j_call: TRBJ1-1
clone_size: NA
cdr3_aa: CASSLAPLGQNTEAFF

v_call: TRBV11-2
j_call: TRBJ1-1
clone_size: NA
cdr3_aa: CASSPTQGASTEAFF

v_call: TRBV28
j_call: TRBJ1-6
clone_size: NA
cdr3_aa: CASRTGTMLHF

v_call: TRBV6-5
j_call: TRBJ1-2
clone_size: NA
cdr3_aa: CASSWDFMDGYTF

v_call: TRBV13
j_call: TRBJ2-7
clone_size: NA
cdr3_aa: CASSLALVSAYEQYF

v_call: TRBV28
j_call: TRBJ1-5
clone_size: NA
cdr3_aa: CASSLSRNQPQHF

v_call: TRBV6-5
j_call: TRBJ2-1
clone_size: NA
cdr3_aa: CASNGGSPNNEQFF

v_call: TRBV18
j_call: TRBJ2-5
clone_size: NA
cdr3_aa: CASSPEWITGDQETQYF

v_call: TRBV11-1
j_call: TRBJ2-7
clone_size: NA
cdr3_aa: CASSLEGVYEQYF

v_call: TRBV12-3/TRBV12-4
j_call: TRBJ2-1
clone_size: NA
cdr3_aa: CASSSYNEQFF

v_call: TRBV5-1
j_call: TRBJ2-7
clone_size: NA
cdr3_aa: CASSHPSGTANVEQYF

v_call: TRBV12-3/TRBV12-4
j_call: TRBJ2-1
clone_size: NA
cdr3_aa: CASSSEDSSYNEQFF

v_call: TRBV12-3/TRBV12-4
j_call: TRBJ2-3
clone_size: NA
cdr3_aa: CASSLAGSPDTQYF

v_call: TRBV28
j_call: TRBJ2-5
clone_size: NA
cdr3_aa: CASSAPGAETQYF

v_call: TRBV11-2
j_call: TRBJ1-6
clone_size: NA
cdr3_aa: CASSLDQGAMGRPLHF

v_call: TRBV7-9
j_call: TRBJ2-7
clone_size: NA
cdr3_aa: CASSLTGSSYEQYF

v_call: TRBV27
j_call: TRBJ2-5
clone_size: NA
cdr3_aa: CASSLTGFKETQYF

v_call: TRBV7-6
j_call: TRBJ2-2
clone_size: NA
cdr3_aa: CASRRRTSGGTNTGELFF

v_call: TRBV6-6
j_call: TRBJ2-7
clone_size: NA
cdr3_aa: CASSSNGRVGYEQYF

v_call: TRBV12-3/TRBV12-4
j_call: TRBJ2-1
clone_size: NA
cdr3_aa: CASSNDGRVYNEQFF

v_call: TRBV29-1
j_call: TRBJ1-1
clone_size: NA
cdr3_aa: CSADGTGNTEAFF

v_call: TRBV27
j_call: TRBJ1-1
clone_size: NA
cdr3_aa: CATSPRQNTEAFF

v_call: TRBV7-9
j_call: TRBJ1-1
clone_size: NA
cdr3_aa: CASSLFDVGNTEAFF

v_call: TRBV27
j_call: TRBJ2-5
clone_size: NA
cdr3_aa: CASWGGSQETQYF